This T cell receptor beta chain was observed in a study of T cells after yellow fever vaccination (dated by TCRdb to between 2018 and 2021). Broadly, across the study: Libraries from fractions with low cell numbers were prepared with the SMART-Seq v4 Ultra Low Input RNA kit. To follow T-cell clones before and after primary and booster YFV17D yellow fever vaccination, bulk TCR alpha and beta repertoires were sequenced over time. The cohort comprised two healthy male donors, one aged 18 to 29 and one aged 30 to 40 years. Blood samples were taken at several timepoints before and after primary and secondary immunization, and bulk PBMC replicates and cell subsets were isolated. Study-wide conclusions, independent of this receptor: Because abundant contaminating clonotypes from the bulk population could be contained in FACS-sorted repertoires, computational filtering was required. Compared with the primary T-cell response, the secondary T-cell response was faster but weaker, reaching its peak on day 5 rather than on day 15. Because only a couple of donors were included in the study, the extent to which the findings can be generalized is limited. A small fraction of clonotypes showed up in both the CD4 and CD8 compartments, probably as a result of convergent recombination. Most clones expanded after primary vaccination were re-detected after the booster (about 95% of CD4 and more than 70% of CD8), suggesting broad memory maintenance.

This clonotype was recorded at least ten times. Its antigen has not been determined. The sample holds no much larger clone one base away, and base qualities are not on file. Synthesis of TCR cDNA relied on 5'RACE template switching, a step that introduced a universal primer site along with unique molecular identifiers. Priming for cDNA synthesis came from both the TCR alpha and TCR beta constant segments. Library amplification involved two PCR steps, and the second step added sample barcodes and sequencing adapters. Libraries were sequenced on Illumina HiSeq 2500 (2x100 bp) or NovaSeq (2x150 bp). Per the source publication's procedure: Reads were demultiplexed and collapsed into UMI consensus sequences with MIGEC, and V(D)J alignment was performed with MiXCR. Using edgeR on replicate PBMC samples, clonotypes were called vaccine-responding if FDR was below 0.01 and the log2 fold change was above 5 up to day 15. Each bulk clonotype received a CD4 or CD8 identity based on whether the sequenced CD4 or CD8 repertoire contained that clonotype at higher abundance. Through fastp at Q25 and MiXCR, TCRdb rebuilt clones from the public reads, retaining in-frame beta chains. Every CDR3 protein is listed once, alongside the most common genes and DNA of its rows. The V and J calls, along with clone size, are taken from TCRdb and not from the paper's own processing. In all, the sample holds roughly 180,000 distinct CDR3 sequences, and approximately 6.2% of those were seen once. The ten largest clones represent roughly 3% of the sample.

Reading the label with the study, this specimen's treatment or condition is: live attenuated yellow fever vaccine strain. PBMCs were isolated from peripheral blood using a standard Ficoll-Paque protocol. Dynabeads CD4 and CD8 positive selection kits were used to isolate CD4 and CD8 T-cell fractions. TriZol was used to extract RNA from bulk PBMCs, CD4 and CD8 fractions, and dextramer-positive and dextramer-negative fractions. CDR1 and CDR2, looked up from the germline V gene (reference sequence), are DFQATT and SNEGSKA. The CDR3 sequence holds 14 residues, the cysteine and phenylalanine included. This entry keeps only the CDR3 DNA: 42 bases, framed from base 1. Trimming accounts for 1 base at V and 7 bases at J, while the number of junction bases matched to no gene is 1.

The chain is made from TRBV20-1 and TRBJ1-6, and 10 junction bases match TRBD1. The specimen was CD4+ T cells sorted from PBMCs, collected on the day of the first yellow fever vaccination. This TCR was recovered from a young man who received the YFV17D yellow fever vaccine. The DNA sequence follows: TGCAGTGCTAGAGGGGGACAGGGGAATTCACCCCTCCACTTT. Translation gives CSARGGQGNSPLHF.